The next 10 T cell receptor beta chains were all read from a single sample in a study of shared clonotypes between healthy human individuals. Repertoires were generated with immunoSEQ multiplex PCR, while TCRdb's copy carries only in-frame clones and drops some. This table has 2 million to 3 million clones, approximately 93% appearing once. Sample: naive CD4+ T cells from PBMCs. Described subset: CD45RA+ positively selected. These TCRs come from a man in his late teens or twenties in good health. Some clones in this sample may be carry-over from other donors' samples.

This chain joins TRBV18 and TRBJ1-1, with 8 bases matching TRBD1. CDR3 size: 13 residues. The trim removed 0 bases at V and 12 bases at J, leaving 6 bases unmatched. Germline V lookup: CDR1 KGHSH, CDR2 LQKENI. CDR3 coding DNA: TGTGCCAGCTCACCACCAGGACAGGGTGGGCCTTTCTTT. Its translation is CASSPPGQGGPFF. The whole variable domain, filled in from reference TRBV18 and TRBJ1-1, reads NAGVMQNPRHLVRRRGQEARLRCSPMKGHSHVYWYRQLPEEGLKFMVYLQKENIIDESGMPKERFSAEFPKEGPSILRIQQVVRGDSAAYFCASSPPGQGGPFFGQGTRLTVV.

The gene calls are TRBV7-9 and TRBJ2-3, with TRBD2 identical over 14 bases. The V gene's germline CDR1 is SEHNR and CDR2 FQNEAQ (reference sequence). J lost 4 bases, V lost 3 bases, and 6 bases had no gene match. The CDR3 is made up of 17 amino acids. The CDR3 nucleotides are TGTGCCAGCAGCTTTATGCGACTAGCGGGAGGGCCAGATACGCAGTATTTT. Protein: CASSFMRLAGGPDTQYF.

CDR3 loop: CASSPGGGQYTYEQYF. The CDR3 nucleotides read TGTGCCAGCAGCCCCGGGGGGGGACAGTATACCTACGAGCAGTACTTC. V is TRBV7-2 and J is TRBJ2-7, with D possibly being TRBD2 (8 bases). The V gene lost 5 bases and the J gene lost 2 bases, with 19 bases spanning the gap. This CDR3 has 16 residues. Per the germline V gene, CDR1 is SGHTA and CDR2 is FQGNSA. Filled out from reference TRBV7-2 and TRBJ2-7, the complete variable domain reads GAGVSQSPSNKVTEKGKDVELRCDPISGHTALYWYRQSLGQGLEFLIYFQGNSAPDKSGLPSDRFSAERTGGSVSTLTIQRTQQEDSAVYLCASSPGGGQYTYEQYFGPGTRLTVT.

This chain uses TRBV5-6 with TRBJ2-7, with a possible D match to TRBD2 (5 bases). Deletions cut 6 bases from V and 3 bases from J, with 13 bases between. CDR1 and CDR2 from the germline V gene are SGHDT and YYEEEE. The CDR3 is 13 amino acids. CDR3 sequence: CASTLLGIYEQYF. In DNA, the CDR3 is TGTGCCAGCACCCTACTAGGGATCTACGAGCAGTACTTC.

The chain links TRBV5-1 to TRBJ2-1; D unclear. Germline V gives CDR1 SGHRS, CDR2 YFSETQ. V gave up 0 bases and J gave up 8 bases, with 12 bases separating them. The CDR3 extends over 14 amino acids. DNA of the CDR3: TGCGCCAGCAGCTTGGCCATCCACGCGGATGAGCAGTTCTTC. Its protein product is CASSLAIHADEQFF.

This clone was seen once. The J gene is TRBJ2-1, the V gene TRBV9; 8 nucleotides agree with TRBD2. From germline, CDR1 is SGDLS and CDR2 YYNGEE. J lost 3 bases, V lost 1 base, and 3 bases had no gene match. CDR3 length equals 15 residues. CDR3 in amino acids: CASSVTLAGYNEQFF. The CDR3, as DNA: TGTGCCAGCAGCGTAACCCTAGCGGGCTACAATGAGCAGTTCTTC.

Notes on this clone: This sample includes further DNA sequences coding for the same CDR3. CDR3 in DNA: TGCGCCAGCAGCCAAGGGCGTTTCTATGGCTACACCTTC. This translates into CASSQGRFYGYTF. The chain has TRBV4-3 and TRBJ1-2; D gene unclear. The CDR3 length is 13 residues. Per germline, CDR1 LGHNA and CDR2 YSLEER. Trimming took 1 base from V and 4 from J, leaving 7 bases between them.

This chain uses TRBV6-5 with TRBJ1-5; TRBD1 might be the D (5 bases). CDR1 MNHEY and CDR2 SVGAGI come from the germline V gene. Trimming shortened V by 6 bases and J by 1 base, and 10 bases separated the two germline ends. The CDR3 totals 14 residues. CDR3 in amino acids: CASRDTKSNQPQHF. For the CDR3, the DNA is TGTGCCAGCAGGGACACAAAGAGCAATCAGCCCCAGCATTTT.

With regard to this clone: Other nucleotide sequences in the sample specify the same CDR3. The genes are TRBV5-1 and TRBJ2-1; 7 bases fit TRBD2. The J segment lost 4 bases and the V segment lost 1 base, leaving 5 bases of the junction unmatched. CDR1 SGHRS and CDR2 YFSETQ come from the germline V gene. The CDR3 contains 15 residues. DNA for the CDR3: TGCGCCAGCAGCTTGAGTGTAGCGGGTTACAATGAGCAGTTCTTC. Translated: CASSLSVAGYNEQFF.

The V and J genes are TRBV6-1 and TRBJ2-3, with D possibly called TRBD1 or TRBD2 (5 bases each). There are 14 residues in the CDR3. Germline-derived CDR1 and CDR2 are MNHNS and SASEGT. Deletions cut 3 bases from V and 4 bases from J, with 11 bases between. The CDR3 DNA reads TGTGCCAGCAGTGATTTAAGGGACCCAGATACGCAGTATTTT. Protein sequence: CASSDLRDPDTQYF.